These 27 T cell receptor beta chains were all obtained from the same sample, sequenced in a study of blood T cell repertoires in COVID-19. Method: immunoSEQ multiplex PCR; TCRdb's copy keeps in-frame clones and lacks some. The table shows around 400,000 clones, with approximately 89% occurring only once. Sequenced material: peripheral blood. These receptors were taken from an older woman with COVID-19, enrolled during active disease.

This chain connects TRBV3-1 (or the pseudogene TRBV3-2) to TRBJ1-2; the D is unclear. Trimming took off 4 bases at V and 4 bases at J, with 16 bases between the two ends. This CDR3 has 15 amino acids. Germline V gene lookup returns CDR1 LGHDT and CDR2 YNNKEL (reference sequence). The CDR3: CASSPGVNSGYGYTF. Written as DNA, the CDR3 is TGTGCCAGCAGCCCGGGAGTTAACTCGGGCTATGGCTACACCTTC.

The chain is built from TRBV19 and TRBJ2-7, with a tentative D call TRBD1 (6 bases). V was cut by 10 bases and J by 1 base, with 14 bases left in between. Per the germline V gene, CDR1 is LNHDA and CDR2 is SQIVND (reference sequence). CDR3 size: 13 residues. The CDR3, as DNA: TGTGCCACCGAAGGCCAGGGGTCCTACGAGCAGTACTTC. This codes for CATEGQGSYEQYF.

The V gene is TRBV19, the J gene TRBJ2-7, with 14 bases fitting TRBD2. CDR3 length: 15 residues. J lost 5 bases, V lost 10 bases, and 10 bases had no gene match. Germline loops: CDR1 LNHDA, CDR2 SQIVND (reference sequence). The CDR3 spells CATKQGTSGGDEQYF. DNA for the CDR3: TGTGCCACCAAACAGGGGACTAGCGGGGGTGACGAGCAGTACTTC.

The J gene is TRBJ1-6, the V gene TRBV11-2; no reliable D call. The germline gives CDR1 SGHAT, CDR2 FQNNGV. The CDR3 is 14 amino acids. The V and J ends lost 5 bases and 7 bases respectively, with 12 bases between them. The CDR3 sequence: CASSHSEGNSPLHF. For the CDR3, the DNA is TGTGCCAGCAGCCACTCAGAGGGAAATTCACCCCTCCACTTT.

This clone was picked up many times. The CDR3 protein is CASSPPDRGRTEAFF. The CDR3 nucleotides read TGTGCCAGCAGTCCGCCTGACAGGGGGCGGACTGAAGCTTTCTTT. The genes are TRBV6-5 and TRBJ1-1; TRBD1 aligns across 10 bases. Trimming at V came to 5 bases and at J to 5 bases, leaving 8 bases not matched to a gene. The CDR3 covers 15 residues. CDR1 MNHEY and CDR2 SVGAGI come from the germline V gene.

CDR3 bases: TGCGCCAGCAGCTTGGTGAGAGGGGGAGACTACGAGCAGTACTTC. It codes for CASSLVRGGDYEQYF. The chain joins TRBV5-1 to TRBJ2-7; D might be TRBD1 (6 bases). Germline-derived CDR1 and CDR2 are SGHRS and YFSETQ. Trimming removed 0 bases from V and 3 bases from J, with 13 bases in between. The CDR3 is made up of 15 amino acids.

This rearrangement joins TRBV11-3 to TRBJ2-2; D perhaps matches TRBD1 (6 bases). CDR3 size: 16 residues. Germline CDR1 and CDR2: SGHNT and YENEEA. V was shortened by 1 base and J by 4 bases, with 13 bases between the two germline ends. Written as DNA, the CDR3 is TGTGCCAGCAGCTTAGCTGGGGAACAGGGCACCGGGGAGCTGTTTTTT. This codes for CASSLAGEQGTGELFF. Full variable domain (outside the CDR3, taken from reference TRBV11-3 and TRBJ2-2): EAGVVQSPRYKIIEKKQPVAFWCNPISGHNTLYWYLQNLGQGPELLIRYENEEAVDDSQLPKDRFSAERLKGVDSTLKIQPAELGDSAVYLCASSLAGEQGTGELFFGEGSRLTVL.

J is TRBJ2-5 and V is TRBV7-9, with 7 bases aligning to TRBD2. Germline CDR1 SEHNR, CDR2 FQNEAQ (reference sequence). Trimming took 8 bases from V and 5 from J; bases not matched to a gene: 8. The CDR3 has 13 residues. In nucleotides, the CDR3 is TGTGCCAGCCCTAAGGACGGGAGGGAGACCCAGTACTTC. Protein sequence: CASPKDGRETQYF.

The chain couples TRBV14 to TRBJ2-7; TRBD1 aligns across 8 bases. The ends lost 4 bases at V and 7 bases at J; junction bases unmatched: 6. CDR1 SGHDN and CDR2 FVKESK come from the germline V gene. The CDR3 is 13 residues long. The CDR3 DNA sequence: TGTGCCAGCAGCCCGCAGGGGGCTCGGGAGCAGTACTTC. This codes for CASSPQGAREQYF.

The chain couples TRBV4-1 to TRBJ2-1, with D possibly matching TRBD2 (6 bases). Germline CDR1 MGHRA, CDR2 YSYEKL. V lost 2 bases and J lost 5, with 13 bases in between. The CDR3 is 15 residues long. The CDR3 protein is CASSQLAGGDNEQFF. The CDR3 region has the DNA TGCGCCAGCAGCCAACTGGCAGGAGGGGACAATGAGCAGTTCTTC.

The chain uses TRBV6-1 and TRBJ1-6; 7 nucleotides match TRBD1. Unmatched junction bases numbered 7, after V lost 6 bases and J lost 8 bases. This CDR3 is built from 14 residues. From germline, CDR1 is MNHNS and CDR2 SASEGT. CDR3 nucleotides: TGTGCCAGCAGCCTATGGACAGGTGATTCACCCCTCCACTTT. Amino acid sequence: CASSLWTGDSPLHF.

The V call is TRBV5-6, the J call TRBJ1-4; D remains ambiguous. Per the germline V gene, CDR1 is SGHDT and CDR2 is YYEEEE. This CDR3 contains 13 residues. V was clipped by 0 bases and J by 5 bases, with 5 bases between them. This CDR3 reads CASSLGRNEKLFF. The CDR3 nucleotides read TGTGCCAGCAGCTTGGGGAGAAATGAAAAACTGTTTTTT.

V usage is TRBV3-1 (or the pseudogene TRBV3-2) and J usage is TRBJ1-2; 7 bases are shared with TRBD1. The V gene's germline CDR1 is LGHDT and CDR2 YNNKEL (reference sequence). This CDR3 has 17 amino acids. The V segment lost 1 base and the J segment 3 bases; nucleotides outside the gene matches: 11. CDR3 in amino acids: CASSQGWDRPAYYGYTF. The DNA of the CDR3 is TGTGCCAGCAGCCAAGGTTGGGACAGACCCGCGTACTATGGCTACACCTTC.

The chain has TRBV3-1 (or the pseudogene TRBV3-2) and TRBJ2-3; maybe TRBD2 (7 bases). The germline CDR1 and CDR2 sequences are LGHDT and YNNKEL (reference sequence). The CDR3 has 16 amino acids. Trimming shortened V by 4 bases and J by 1 base, and 15 bases separated the two germline ends. This CDR3 reads CASSLLGGRGTDTQYF. CDR3 DNA: TGTGCCAGCAGCCTACTCGGGGGGCGCGGCACAGATACGCAGTATTTT.

The chain couples TRBV4-2 to TRBJ2-2; 9 nucleotides align to TRBD2. The CDR3 length is 15 residues. Germline V CDR1 and CDR2: LGHNA, YNFKEQ. V lost 2 bases, J lost 6 bases, and 4 bases stayed unmatched. CDR3 amino acids: CASSQLAGRAGELFF. In DNA form, the CDR3 reads TGTGCCAGCAGCCAACTAGCGGGGAGGGCCGGGGAGCTGTTTTTT.

This sequence joins TRBV11-2 and TRBJ2-5, with TRBD2 matching over 12 bases. CDR3 size: 16 residues. The ends lost 2 bases at V and 4 bases at J; junction bases unmatched: 5. Germline lookup yields CDR1 SGHAT and CDR2 FQNNGV. For the CDR3, the DNA is TGTGCCAGCAGCTTACTAGCGGGGGGGCCGAGAGAGACCCAGTACTTC. It yields the protein CASSLLAGGPRETQYF. The full variable domain, rest sourced from reference TRBV11-2 and TRBJ2-5, is EAGVAQSPRYKIIEKRQSVAFWCNPISGHATLYWYQQILGQGPKLLIQFQNNGVVDDSQLPKDRFSAERLKGVDSTLKIQPAKLEDSAVYLCASSLLAGGPRETQYFGPGTRLLVL.

This sequence joins TRBV15 and TRBJ2-7, with a weak D call TRBD1 (6 bases). The CDR3 is 15 residues long. CDR1 is LNHNV, CDR2 YYDKDF, per germline (reference sequence). V shed 0 bases and J shed 2 bases, with 11 bases lying between them. The CDR3 DNA follows: TGTGCCACCAGCAGAGAACAGGGACCAGCCTACGAGCAGTACTTC. Its protein is CATSREQGPAYEQYF.

This clone was observed once. This CDR3 is also generated by other DNA sequences in the sample. The chain joins TRBV28 to TRBJ1-2; D perhaps matches TRBD1 (6 bases). This CDR3 has 13 amino acids. Germline CDR1 is MDHEN and CDR2 is SYDVKM. V was shortened by 2 bases and J by 2 bases, with 6 bases between the two germline ends. CDR3 DNA: TGTGCCAGCAGTTTAACAGGGAACTATGGCTACACCTTC. Residues: CASSLTGNYGYTF.

This clone was found once. The rearrangement joins TRBV4-1 to TRBJ2-7, with D tentatively TRBD1 (6 bases). Germline V gene sequence: CDR1 MGHRA, CDR2 YSYEKL. CDR3 length: 15 amino acids. V lost 6 bases and J 4 bases, leaving 19 bases between the germline ends. The CDR3 DNA sequence: TGCGCCAGCAGTGTTGGGACAAACGAAAATTACGAGCAGTACTTC. This translates into CASSVGTNENYEQYF.

The V call is TRBV30, the J call TRBJ2-2, with 9 bases fitting TRBD2. V trimming: 2 bases; J trimming: 5 bases; junction bases outside the gene matches: 6. Looked up from germline, CDR1 is GTSNPN and CDR2 is SVGIG (reference sequence). This CDR3 has 15 amino acids. DNA of the CDR3: TGTGCCTGGAGTACGGGACTAGCTTGGACCGGGGAGCTGTTTTTT. Amino acid sequence: CAWSTGLAWTGELFF.

In this sample, this clone turned up once. The chain employs TRBV12-2 and TRBJ2-7; TRBD1 is taken as the D call from the table, unchecked against the DNA. TRBV12-2 is a listed pseudogene. The CDR3 extends over 14 amino acids. The CDR3 DNA reads as TGTGCAAGTCGCTTATTTGGACAGGCCTACGAGCAGTACTTC. It encodes CASRLFGQAYEQYF.

Only one count was recorded for this clone. The genes are TRBV19 and TRBJ1-1; 7 bases are shared with TRBD1. This CDR3 is 14 amino acids long. CDR1 is LNHDA and CDR2 is SQIVND in the germline V gene (reference sequence). With 3 bases clipped from V and 6 bases from J, the junction kept 7 bases outside the gene matches. The CDR3 DNA follows: TGTGCCAGTAGTATCCCCAGGGGGAGTCCTGAAGCTTTCTTT. It encodes CASSIPRGSPEAFF.

The chain recombines TRBV11-2 with TRBJ1-1, with 8 bases identical to TRBD1. Losses at the gene ends were 5 bases for V and 7 bases for J; bases not matched to a gene: 6. CDR3 length equals 13 residues. Germline lookup yields CDR1 SGHAT and CDR2 FQNNGV. The CDR3 nucleotides are TGTGCCAGCAGCCCGGACAGGGCTGTTGAAGCTTTCTTT. Its protein is CASSPDRAVEAFF. Filled out from reference TRBV11-2 and TRBJ1-1, the complete variable domain reads EAGVAQSPRYKIIEKRQSVAFWCNPISGHATLYWYQQILGQGPKLLIQFQNNGVVDDSQLPKDRFSAERLKGVDSTLKIQPAKLEDSAVYLCASSPDRAVEAFFGQGTRLTVV.

This chain links TRBV13 with TRBJ2-2; perhaps TRBD1 as D (5 bases). CDR1 and CDR2 from the germline V gene are PRHDT and FYEKMQ (reference sequence). The CDR3 totals 17 residues. The V gene lost 5 bases and the J gene lost 4 bases, with 20 bases spanning the gap. The CDR3 spells CASSPRRGLGVTGELFF. The CDR3 nucleotides are TGTGCCAGCAGCCCCCGAAGGGGCCTCGGCGTCACCGGGGAGCTGTTTTTT.

The V gene is TRBV11-2, the J gene TRBJ2-1, with D perhaps matching TRBD2 (6 bases). V lost 1 base and J lost 7, with 14 bases in between. Germline CDR1 and CDR2: SGHAT and FQNNGV. This CDR3 is built from 15 residues. In DNA, the CDR3 is TGTGCCAGCAGCTTAGGACTAGAACTTAGGAATGAGCAGTTCTTC. Translating gives CASSLGLELRNEQFF.

This rearrangement joins TRBV5-1 to TRBJ1-5; 11 nucleotides align to TRBD1. Germline CDR1 and CDR2: SGHRS and YFSETQ. The ends lost 4 bases at V and 4 bases at J; junction bases unmatched: 7. The CDR3 has 16 amino acids. The CDR3 coding sequence is TGCGCCAGCAGCCCCGGACAGGGGGCGTATAATCAGCCCCAGCATTTT. It yields the protein CASSPGQGAYNQPQHF.

The rearrangement uses TRBV5-6 and TRBJ1-2; 9 bases are a match to TRBD1. This CDR3 has 14 amino acids. V shed 2 bases, J shed 8 bases, and the junction held 7 bases outside the gene matches. Germline V lookup: CDR1 SGHDT, CDR2 YYEEEE. The CDR3 DNA reads as TGTGCCAGCAGCTTTAGGACAGGGGAATTCGGCTACACCTTC. As protein: CASSFRTGEFGYTF.